This T cell receptor (beta chain) was observed in a study of shared clonotypes between healthy human individuals. Method: immunoSEQ multiplex PCR; TCRdb's copy keeps in-frame clones and lacks some. The sample has millions of clones, approximately 94% seen once. The naive CD8 subset, CD45RO-negative cells positively selected for CCR7, excluded terminally differentiated effector memory CD45RA+ cells. The CDR3 has 15 residues. Trimming took off 1 base at V and 2 bases at J, with 12 bases between the two ends. The germline V gene has CDR1 SGHTS and CDR2 YDEGEE. Material: naive CD8+ T cells sorted from blood. The source is a man younger than 30 in good health. V is TRBV5-8 and J is TRBJ1-1; D not resolved. The CDR3 region has the DNA TGTGCCAGCAGCTTGCACGCTTGGGGTAACACTGAAGCTTTCTTT. Translation gives CASSLHAWGNTEAFF.